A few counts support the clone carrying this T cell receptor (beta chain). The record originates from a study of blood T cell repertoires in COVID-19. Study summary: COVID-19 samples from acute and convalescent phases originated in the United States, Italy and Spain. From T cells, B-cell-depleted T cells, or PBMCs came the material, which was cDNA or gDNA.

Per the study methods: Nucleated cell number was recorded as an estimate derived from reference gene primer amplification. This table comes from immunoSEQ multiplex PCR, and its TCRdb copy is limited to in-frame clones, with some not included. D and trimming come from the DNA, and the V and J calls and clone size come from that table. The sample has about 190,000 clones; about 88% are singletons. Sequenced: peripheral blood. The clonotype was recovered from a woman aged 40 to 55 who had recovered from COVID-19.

The chain's CDR3 is CASSLMDRSTEAFF. In nucleotides, the CDR3 is TGTGCCAGCAGTCTCATGGACAGGAGCACTGAAGCTTTCTTT. The V call is TRBV27, the J call TRBJ1-1; TRBD1 aligns across 7 bases. The CDR3 consists of 14 residues. In germline, CDR1 is MNHEY, CDR2 SMNVEV (reference sequence). The V and J ends lost 5 bases and 4 bases, in that order; junction bases with no gene match: 7.